This T cell receptor (beta chain) appears in the sequencing data of a study of T cell responses to AZD1222 COVID-19 vaccine. Findings of the study overall: Nearly half of spike-specific TCRs reportedly go after variant regions that carry no mutations.

Produced via immunoSEQ multiplex PCR; TCRdb's table is partial and in-frame only. Here the sample spans over 95,000 clones, more than 75% being singletons. Germline values: CDR1 MNHEY, CDR2 SVGAGI. V lost 5 bases, J lost 7 bases, and 5 bases stayed unmatched. CDR3 length equals 14 residues. As for this clone: The antigen remains undetermined.

The chain couples TRBV6-5 to TRBJ1-6; 7 bases match TRBD1. The specimen was peripheral blood, collected on day 0 of AZD1222 vaccination. The TCR originated in an adult in good health. CDR3 sequence (DNA): TGTGCCAGCAGTACGACAGGGACCAATTCACCCCTCCACTTT. Amino acid sequence: CASSTTGTNSPLHF.